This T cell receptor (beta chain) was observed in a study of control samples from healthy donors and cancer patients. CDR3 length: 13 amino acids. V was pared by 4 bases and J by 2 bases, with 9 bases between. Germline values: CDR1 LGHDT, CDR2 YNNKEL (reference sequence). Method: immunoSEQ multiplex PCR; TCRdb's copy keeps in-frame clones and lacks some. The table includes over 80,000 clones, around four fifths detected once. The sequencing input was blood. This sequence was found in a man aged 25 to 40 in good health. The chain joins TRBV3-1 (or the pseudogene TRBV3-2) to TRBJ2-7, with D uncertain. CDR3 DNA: TGTGCCAGCAGCCTATTTCGGGCCTACGAGCAGTACTTC. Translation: CASSLFRAYEQYF.